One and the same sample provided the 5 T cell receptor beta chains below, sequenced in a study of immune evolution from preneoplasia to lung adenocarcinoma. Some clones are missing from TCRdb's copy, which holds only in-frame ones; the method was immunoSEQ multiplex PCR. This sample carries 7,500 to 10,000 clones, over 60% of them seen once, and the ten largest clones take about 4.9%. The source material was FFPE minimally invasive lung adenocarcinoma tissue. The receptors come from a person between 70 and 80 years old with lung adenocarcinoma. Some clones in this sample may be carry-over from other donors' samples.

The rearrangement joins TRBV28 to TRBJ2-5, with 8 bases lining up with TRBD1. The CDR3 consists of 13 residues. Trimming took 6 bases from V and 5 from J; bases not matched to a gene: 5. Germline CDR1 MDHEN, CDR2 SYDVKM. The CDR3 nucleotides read TGTGCCAGCAGCAGGACAGGGTGGGAGACCCAGTACTTC. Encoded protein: CASSRTGWETQYF.

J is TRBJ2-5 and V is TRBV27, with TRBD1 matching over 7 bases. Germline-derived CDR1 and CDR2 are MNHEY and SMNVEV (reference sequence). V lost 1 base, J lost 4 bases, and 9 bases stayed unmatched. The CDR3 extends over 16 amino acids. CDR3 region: CASSLLGGARGETQYF. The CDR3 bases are TGTGCCAGCAGTTTATTAGGGGGCGCGAGGGGAGAGACCCAGTACTTC.

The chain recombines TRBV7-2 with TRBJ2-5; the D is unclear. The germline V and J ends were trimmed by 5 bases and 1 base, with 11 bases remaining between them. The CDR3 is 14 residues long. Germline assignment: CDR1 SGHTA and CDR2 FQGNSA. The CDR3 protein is CASSLLGLQETQYF. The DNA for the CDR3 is TGTGCCAGCAGCCTCCTGGGCCTCCAAGAGACCCAGTACTTC. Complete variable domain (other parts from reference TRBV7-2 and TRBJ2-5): GAGVSQSPSNKVTEKGKDVELRCDPISGHTALYWYRQSLGQGLEFLIYFQGNSAPDKSGLPSDRFSAERTGGSVSTLTIQRTQQEDSAVYLCASSLLGLQETQYFGPGTRLLVL.

The CDR3 spells CASSRRVRNEQYF. The CDR3 DNA sequence: TGTGCCAGCAGCCGAAGGGTCAGGAACGAGCAGTACTTC. The chain employs TRBV11-3 and TRBJ2-7; D gene ambiguous. There are 13 residues in the CDR3. Germline lookup yields CDR1 SGHNT and CDR2 YENEEA. V was cut by 5 bases and J by 5 bases, with 13 bases left in between.

CDR3 in DNA: TGTGCCAGTAGTAGGGGCGGGAGTAACAAAAACATTCAGTACTTC. It specifies CASSRGGSNKNIQYF. This sequence joins TRBV19 and TRBJ2-4; 7 bases map to TRBD2. This CDR3 is 15 amino acids long. Trimming removed 4 bases from V and 3 bases from J; junction bases left unmatched: 6. The V gene's germline CDR1 is LNHDA and CDR2 SQIVND (reference sequence).